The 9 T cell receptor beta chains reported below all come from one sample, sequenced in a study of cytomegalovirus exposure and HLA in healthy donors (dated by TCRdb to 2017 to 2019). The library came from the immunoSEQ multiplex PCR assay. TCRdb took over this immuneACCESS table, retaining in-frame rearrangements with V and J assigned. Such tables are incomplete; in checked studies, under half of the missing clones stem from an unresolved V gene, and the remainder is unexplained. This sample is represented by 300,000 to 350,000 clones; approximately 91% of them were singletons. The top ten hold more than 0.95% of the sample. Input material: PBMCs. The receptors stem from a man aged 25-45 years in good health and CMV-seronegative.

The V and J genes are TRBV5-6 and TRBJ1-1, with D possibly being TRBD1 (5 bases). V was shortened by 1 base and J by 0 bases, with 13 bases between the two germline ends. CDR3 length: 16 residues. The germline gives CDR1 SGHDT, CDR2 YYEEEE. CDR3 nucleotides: TGTGCCAGCAGCTTGTTCACACAGGCTATGAACACTGAAGCTTTCTTT. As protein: CASSLFTQAMNTEAFF.

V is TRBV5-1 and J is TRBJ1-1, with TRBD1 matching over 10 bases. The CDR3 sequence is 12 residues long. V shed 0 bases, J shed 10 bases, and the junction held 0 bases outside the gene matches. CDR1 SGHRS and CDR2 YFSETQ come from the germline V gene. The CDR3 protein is CASSLGTGGAFF. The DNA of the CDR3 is TGCGCCAGCAGCTTGGGGACAGGGGGAGCTTTCTTT.

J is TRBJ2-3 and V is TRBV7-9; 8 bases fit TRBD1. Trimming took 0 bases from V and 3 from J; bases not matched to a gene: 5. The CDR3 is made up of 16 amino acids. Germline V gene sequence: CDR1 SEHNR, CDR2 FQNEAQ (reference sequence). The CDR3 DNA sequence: TGTGCCAGCAGCTTAGCGCAGGGGGCGCAGACAGATACGCAGTATTTT. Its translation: CASSLAQGAQTDTQYF.

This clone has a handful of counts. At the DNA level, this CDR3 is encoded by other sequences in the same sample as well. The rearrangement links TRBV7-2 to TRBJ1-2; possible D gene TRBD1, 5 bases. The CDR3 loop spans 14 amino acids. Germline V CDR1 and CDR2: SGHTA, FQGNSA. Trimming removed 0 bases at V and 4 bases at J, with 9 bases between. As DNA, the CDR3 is TGTGCCAGCAGCTTAGCGGGGGGTGGCTATGGCTACACCTTC. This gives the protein CASSLAGGGYGYTF. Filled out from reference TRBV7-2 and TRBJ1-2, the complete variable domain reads GAGVSQSPSNKVTEKGKDVELRCDPISGHTALYWYRQSLGQGLEFLIYFQGNSAPDKSGLPSDRFSAERTGGSVSTLTIQRTQQEDSAVYLCASSLAGGGYGYTFGSGTRLTVV.

CDR3 sequence (DNA): TGCAGCCCGGGGGGGACAGGGGGCCTCTCTAACTCCTACGAGCAGTACTTC. As protein: CSPGGTGGLSNSYEQYF. The rearrangement joins TRBV29-1 to TRBJ2-7; TRBD1 matches 12 bases. CDR3 size: 17 residues. Germline V gene sequence: CDR1 SQVTM, CDR2 ANQGSEA. V was pared by 8 bases and J by 0 bases, with 14 bases of the junction left unmatched.

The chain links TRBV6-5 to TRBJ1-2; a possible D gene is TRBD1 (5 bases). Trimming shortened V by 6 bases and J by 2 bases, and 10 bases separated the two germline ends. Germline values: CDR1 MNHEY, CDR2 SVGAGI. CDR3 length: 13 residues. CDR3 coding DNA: TGTGCCAGCAGACTACAGGAGAACTATGGCTACACCTTC. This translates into CASRLQENYGYTF.

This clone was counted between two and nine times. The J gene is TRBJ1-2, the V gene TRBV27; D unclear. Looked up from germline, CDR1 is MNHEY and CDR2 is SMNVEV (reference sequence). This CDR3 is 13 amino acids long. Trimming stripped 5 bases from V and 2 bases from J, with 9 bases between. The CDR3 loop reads CASSLDWNYGYTF. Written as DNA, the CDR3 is TGTGCCAGCAGTCTAGACTGGAACTATGGCTACACCTTC.

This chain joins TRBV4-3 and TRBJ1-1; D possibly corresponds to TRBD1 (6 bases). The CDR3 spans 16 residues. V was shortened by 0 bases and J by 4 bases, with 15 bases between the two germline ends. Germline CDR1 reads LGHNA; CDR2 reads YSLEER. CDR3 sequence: CASSQDSGGGSTEAFF. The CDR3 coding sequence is TGCGCCAGCAGCCAAGATTCGGGAGGGGGTAGCACTGAAGCTTTCTTT.

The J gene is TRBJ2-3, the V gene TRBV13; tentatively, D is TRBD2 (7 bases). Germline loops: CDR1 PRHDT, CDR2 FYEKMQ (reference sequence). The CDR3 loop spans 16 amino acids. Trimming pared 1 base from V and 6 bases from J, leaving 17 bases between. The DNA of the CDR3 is TGTGCCAGCAGCTTAGTAGGCCGGGGGGCGGCCGATACGCAGTATTTT. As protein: CASSLVGRGAADTQYF. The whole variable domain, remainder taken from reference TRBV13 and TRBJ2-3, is AAGVIQSPRHLIKEKRETATLKCYPIPRHDTVYWYQQGPGQDPQFLISFYEKMQSDKGSIPDRFSAQQFSDYHSELNMSSLELGDSALYFCASSLVGRGAADTQYFGPGTRLTVL.